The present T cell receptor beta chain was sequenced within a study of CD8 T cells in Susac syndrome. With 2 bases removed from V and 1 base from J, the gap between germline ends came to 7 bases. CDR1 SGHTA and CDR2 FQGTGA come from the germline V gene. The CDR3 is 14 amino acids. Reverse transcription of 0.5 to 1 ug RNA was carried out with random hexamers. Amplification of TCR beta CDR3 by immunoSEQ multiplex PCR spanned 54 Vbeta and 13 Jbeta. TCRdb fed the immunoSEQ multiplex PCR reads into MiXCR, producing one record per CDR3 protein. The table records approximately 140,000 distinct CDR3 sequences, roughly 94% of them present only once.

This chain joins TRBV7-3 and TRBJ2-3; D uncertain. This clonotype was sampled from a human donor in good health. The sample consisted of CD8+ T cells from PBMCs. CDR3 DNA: TGTGCCAGCAGCTTAGGGTGGGGCACAGATACGCAGTATTTT. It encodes CASSLGWGTDTQYF.